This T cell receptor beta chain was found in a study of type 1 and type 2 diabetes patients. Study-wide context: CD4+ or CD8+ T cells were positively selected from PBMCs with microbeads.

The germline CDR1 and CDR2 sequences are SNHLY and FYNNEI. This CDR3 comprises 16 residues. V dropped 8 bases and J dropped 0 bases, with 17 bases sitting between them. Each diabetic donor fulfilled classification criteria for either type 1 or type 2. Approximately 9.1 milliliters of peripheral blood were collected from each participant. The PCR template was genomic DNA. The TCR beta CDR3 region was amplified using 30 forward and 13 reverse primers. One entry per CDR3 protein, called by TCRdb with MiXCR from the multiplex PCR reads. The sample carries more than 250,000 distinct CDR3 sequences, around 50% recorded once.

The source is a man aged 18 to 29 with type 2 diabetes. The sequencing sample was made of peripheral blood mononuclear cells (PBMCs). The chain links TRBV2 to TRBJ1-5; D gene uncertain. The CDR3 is CASAQEAGLSNQPQHF. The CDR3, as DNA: TGTGCCAGCGCCCAGGAGGCAGGCCTTAGCAATCAGCCCCAGCATTTT. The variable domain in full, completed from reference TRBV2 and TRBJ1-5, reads EPEVTQTPSHQVTQMGQEVILRCVPISNHLYFYWYRQILGQKVEFLVSFYNNEISEKSEIFDDQFSVERPDGSNFTLKIRSTKLEDSAMYFCASAQEAGLSNQPQHFGDGTRLSIL.